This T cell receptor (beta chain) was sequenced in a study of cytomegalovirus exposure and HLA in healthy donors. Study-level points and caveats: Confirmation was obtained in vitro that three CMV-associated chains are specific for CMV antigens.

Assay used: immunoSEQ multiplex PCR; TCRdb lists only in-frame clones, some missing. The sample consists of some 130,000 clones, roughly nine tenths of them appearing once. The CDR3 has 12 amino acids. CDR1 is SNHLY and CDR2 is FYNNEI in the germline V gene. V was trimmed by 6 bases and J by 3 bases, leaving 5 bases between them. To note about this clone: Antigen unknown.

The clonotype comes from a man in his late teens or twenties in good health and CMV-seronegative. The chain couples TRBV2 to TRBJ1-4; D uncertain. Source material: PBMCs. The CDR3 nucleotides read TGTGCCAGCAGGGTAGCTAATGAAAAACTGTTTTTT. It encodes CASRVANEKLFF.